The T cell receptor beta chain under discussion was sequenced for a study of glioma-infiltrating T cells. This CDR3 region has 16 residues. Germline V lookup: CDR1 MNHEY, CDR2 SMNVEV (reference sequence). V shed 3 bases and J shed 3 bases, with 15 bases lying between them. Amplification of TCR alpha and beta CDR3 regions from RNA used iRepertoire nested multiplex PCR. TCRdb re-analysed the multiplex PCR reads in MiXCR, keeping a single row per CDR3 protein. This sample yields 400,000 or so distinct CDR3 sequences, of which more than 35% are seen a single time; around 12% belongs to the top ten. Worth noting for this clonotype: The antigen remains unidentified.

Study-wide results and limits: Above-expected tissue-blood divergence occurred in all gliomas, most in low-grade ones.

The specimen sequenced was glioma tissue, nonneoplastic brain tissue, or PBMCs (not recorded which). The source is a human donor with low-grade glioma or glioblastoma, undergoing nonglioma brain surgery, or in good health (not recorded which). The chain couples TRBV27 to TRBJ2-1; D not certain. In DNA, the CDR3 is TGTGCCAGCAGTTTTACAGTCGAAATCAACTACAATGAGCAGTTCTTC. This sequence encodes CASSFTVEINYNEQFF.